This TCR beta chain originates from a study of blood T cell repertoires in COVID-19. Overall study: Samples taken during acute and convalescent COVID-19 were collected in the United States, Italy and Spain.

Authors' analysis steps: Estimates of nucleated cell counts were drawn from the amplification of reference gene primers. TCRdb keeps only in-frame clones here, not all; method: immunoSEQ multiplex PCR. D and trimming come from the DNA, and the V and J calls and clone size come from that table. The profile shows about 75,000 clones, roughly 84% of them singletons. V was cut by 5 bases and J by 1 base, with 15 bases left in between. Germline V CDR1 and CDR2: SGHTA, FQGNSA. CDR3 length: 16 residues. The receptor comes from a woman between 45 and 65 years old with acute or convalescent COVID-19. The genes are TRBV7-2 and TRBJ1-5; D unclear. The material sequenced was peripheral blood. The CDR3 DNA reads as TGTGCCAGCAGCCCTTCGAACCCGGGAAGCAATCAGCCCCAGCATTTT. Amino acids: CASSPSNPGSNQPQHF.